The T cell receptor (beta chain) described here comes from a study of metastatic and nonmetastatic thyroid tumors (dated by TCRdb to the early 2020s). Broadly, across the study: For patients with malignant and with benign thyroid disease, the researchers compared repertoires between peripheral blood samples and tumor or nodule tissue samples.

This clone is labeled medium-sized (0.01 to 0.1%). Its antigen is currently not known. Base qualities are not provided; no much larger clone lies one nucleotide away. None of the patients had been given any treatment before thyroid surgery. Using T-cell receptor beta sequencing, the researchers looked back retrospectively at clinical samples from patients, gathered between about 2011 and 2019. The library was obtained by PCR. The listed sequencing device is Illumina HiSeq 4000. High-throughput sequencing was used to profile the TCR beta-chain CDR3 region of every patient. From the authors' description of their analysis: The researchers built a classifier to tell apart papillary thyroid cancer patients with distant metastasis, based on CDR3 differences among clinicopathological groups. The Shannon index was used to measure repertoire diversity, and the Morisita-Horn index was used to measure how similar tumor and blood repertoires were. TCRdb reworked the public reads: Q25 trimming with fastp, MiXCR clone assembly, productive beta chains retained. In this record, the V and J calls reflect TCRdb's handling and not the investigators' own analysis. The sample table lists 7,000 or so clones, under 35% of them with a count of one. Of the sample, 15% to 20% is held by the ten largest clones.

The germline V gene (reference sequence) supplies CDR1 LNHDA and CDR2 SQIVND. Germline trimming amounts to 2 bases on V and 10 bases on J, with 4 as the count of junction bases outside the gene matches. From cysteine to phenylalanine, the CDR3 is 14 amino acids long. Only the CDR3 DNA is retained, 42 bases long and in frame from the first base. Overall study outcomes, separate from this receptor: TCR beta diversity was reported as significantly higher in malignant tumors than in benign nodules, in both blood and tumor samples.

What was sequenced was adjacent normal tissue. This TCR was recovered from a male donor with papillary thyroid cancer or a benign thyroid nodule (not recorded which). Some clones in this sample may be carry-over from other donors' samples. The V gene is TRBV19 and the J gene is TRBJ2-1; a stretch of 11 junction bases matches TRBD2. The DNA sequence is as follows: TGTGCCAGTAGTATACTGGGGACTAGCGGAGAGCAGTTCTTC. Translation gives CASSILGTSGEQFF.